A single T cell receptor (beta chain) is shown here with its context. These data originate in a study of blood T cell repertoires in COVID-19. Across the study: Samples representing acute and convalescent COVID-19 were sourced from the United States, Italy and Spain. Sample material is recorded as cDNA or gDNA derived from T cells, B-cell-depleted T cells, or PBMCs.

This study enrolled people aged roughly 18 to 89 from 20 to 25 US geographic areas. Allocation to cohorts depended on clinical history reported by the participants. Clones were read by immunoSEQ multiplex PCR, and TCRdb kept only the in-frame ones, dropping some. This table has hundreds of thousands of clones, about 91% appearing once. The CDR3 contains 11 residues. Trimming took 6 bases from V and 9 from J, leaving 11 bases between them. The germline gives CDR1 SNHLY, CDR2 FYNNEI. The chain joins TRBV2 to TRBJ1-1, with D uncertain. The receptor was isolated from a woman in her forties with acute COVID-19. The specimen was PBMCs or T cells enriched from blood (not recorded which). CDR3 DNA: TGTGCCAGCAGCAGACTGCTCCAAGCTTTCTTT. Translation: CASSRLLQAFF. The entire variable domain, with the rest obtained from reference TRBV2 and TRBJ1-1, is as follows: EPEVTQTPSHQVTQMGQEVILRCVPISNHLYFYWYRQILGQKVEFLVSFYNNEISEKSEIFDDQFSVERPDGSNFTLKIRSTKLEDSAMYFCASSRLLQAFFGQGTRLTVV.